This T cell receptor (beta chain) stems from a study of shared clonotypes between healthy human individuals. Here immunoSEQ multiplex PCR was the method, and the copy in TCRdb shows in-frame clones only, minus some. The table shows over a million clones, with 96% occurring only once. The V gene's germline CDR1 is ENHRY and CDR2 SYGVKD. This CDR3 is 11 amino acids long. Trimming removed 10 bases at V and 1 base at J, with 7 bases between. The source of this sequence is a man aged 25-45 years in good health. Sequencing input: naive CD4+ T cells sorted from blood. Subset here: CD45RA+ positively selected. The chain joins TRBV10-3 to TRBJ1-1; D is undetermined. CDR3 loop: CATGQNTEAFF. CDR3 nucleotide sequence: TGTGCCACCGGCCAGAACACTGAAGCTTTCTTT.